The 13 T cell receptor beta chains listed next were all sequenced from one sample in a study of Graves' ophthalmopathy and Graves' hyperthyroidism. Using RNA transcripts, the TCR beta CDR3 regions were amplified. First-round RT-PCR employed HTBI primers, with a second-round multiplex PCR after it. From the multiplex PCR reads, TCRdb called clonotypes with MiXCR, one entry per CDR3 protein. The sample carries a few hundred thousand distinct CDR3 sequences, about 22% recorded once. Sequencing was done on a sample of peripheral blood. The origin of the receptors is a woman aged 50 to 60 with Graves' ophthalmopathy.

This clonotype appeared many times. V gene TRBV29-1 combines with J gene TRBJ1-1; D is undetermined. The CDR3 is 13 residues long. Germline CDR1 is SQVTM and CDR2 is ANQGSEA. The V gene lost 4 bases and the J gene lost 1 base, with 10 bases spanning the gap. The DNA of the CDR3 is TGCAGCGTTGTCAGGAACCCGAACACTGAAGCTTTCTTT. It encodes CSVVRNPNTEAFF. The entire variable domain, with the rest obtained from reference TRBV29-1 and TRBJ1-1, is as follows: SAVISQKPSRDICQRGTSLTIQCQVDSQVTMMFWYRQQPGQSLTLIATANQGSEATYESGFVIDKFPISRPNLTFSTLTVSNMSPEDSSIYLCSVVRNPNTEAFFGQGTRLTVV.

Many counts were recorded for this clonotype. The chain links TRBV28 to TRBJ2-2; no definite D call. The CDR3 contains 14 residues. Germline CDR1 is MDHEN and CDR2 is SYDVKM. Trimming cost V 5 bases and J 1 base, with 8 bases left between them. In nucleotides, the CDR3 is TGTGCCAGCAGTCCCCAAGTGAACACCGGGGAGCTGTTTTTT. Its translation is CASSPQVNTGELFF.

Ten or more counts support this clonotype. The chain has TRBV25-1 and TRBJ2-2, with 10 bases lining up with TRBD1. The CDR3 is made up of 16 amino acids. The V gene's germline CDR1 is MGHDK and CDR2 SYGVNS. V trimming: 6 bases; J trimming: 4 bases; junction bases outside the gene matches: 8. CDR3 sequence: CASRRGTGVGTGELFF. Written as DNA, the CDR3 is TGTGCCAGCAGGAGGGGGACAGGGGTGGGCACCGGGGAGCTGTTTTTT.

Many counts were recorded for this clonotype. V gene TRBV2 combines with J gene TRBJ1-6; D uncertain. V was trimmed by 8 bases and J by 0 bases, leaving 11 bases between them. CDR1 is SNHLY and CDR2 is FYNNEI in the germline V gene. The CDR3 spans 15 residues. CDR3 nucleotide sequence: TGTGCCAGCTTACAGCAGAGCTCCTATAATTCACCCCTCCACTTT. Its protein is CASLQQSSYNSPLHF.

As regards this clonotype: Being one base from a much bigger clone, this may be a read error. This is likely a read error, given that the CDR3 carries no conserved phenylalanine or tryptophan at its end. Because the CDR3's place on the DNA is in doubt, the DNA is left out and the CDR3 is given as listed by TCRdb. The CDR3 loop reads CSAKGGPMSTL. The chain joins TRBV20-1 to TRBJ1-2; TRBD1, the D gene given by the table, was not confirmed from the DNA. The CDR3 sequence runs 11 residues, both termini included. The germline CDR1 and CDR2 sequences are DFQATT and SNEGSKA (reference sequence).

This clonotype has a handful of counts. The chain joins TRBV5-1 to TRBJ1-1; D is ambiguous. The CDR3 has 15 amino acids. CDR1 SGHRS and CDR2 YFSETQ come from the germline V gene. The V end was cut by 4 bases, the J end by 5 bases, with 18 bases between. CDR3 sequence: CASSLDVGRRTEAFF. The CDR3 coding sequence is TGCGCCAGCAGCCTAGACGTGGGAAGGAGGACTGAAGCTTTCTTT. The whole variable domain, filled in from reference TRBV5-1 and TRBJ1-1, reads KAGVTQTPRYLIKTRGQQVTLSCSPISGHRSVSWYQQTPGQGLQFLFEYFSETQRNKGNFPGRFSGRQFSNSRSEMNVSTLELGDSALYLCASSLDVGRRTEAFFGQGTRLTVV.

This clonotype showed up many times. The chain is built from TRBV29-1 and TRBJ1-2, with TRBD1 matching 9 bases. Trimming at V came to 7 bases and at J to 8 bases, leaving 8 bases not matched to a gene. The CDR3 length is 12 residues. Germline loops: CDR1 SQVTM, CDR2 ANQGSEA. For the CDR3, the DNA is TGCAGCGCAACAGGGGGCGCTGGGGGCTACACCTTC. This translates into CSATGGAGGYTF.

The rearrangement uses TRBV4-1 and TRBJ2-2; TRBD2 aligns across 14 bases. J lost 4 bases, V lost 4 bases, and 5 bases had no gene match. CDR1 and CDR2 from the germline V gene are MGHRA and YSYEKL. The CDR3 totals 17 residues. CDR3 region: CASSRSGLAGVTGELFF. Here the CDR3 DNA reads TGCGCCAGCAGCCGATCGGGACTAGCGGGAGTCACCGGGGAGCTGTTTTTT.

In DNA form, the CDR3 reads TGCGCCAGCAGCCCCCAGAGTTATCGAGATTCGGAGACCCAGTACTTC. This sequence encodes CASSPQSYRDSETQYF. The V call is TRBV5-1, the J call TRBJ2-5, with D uncertain. The CDR3 runs 16 residues. V gave up 4 bases and J gave up 5 bases, with 21 bases separating them. CDR1 and CDR2 (germline): SGHRS, YFSETQ.

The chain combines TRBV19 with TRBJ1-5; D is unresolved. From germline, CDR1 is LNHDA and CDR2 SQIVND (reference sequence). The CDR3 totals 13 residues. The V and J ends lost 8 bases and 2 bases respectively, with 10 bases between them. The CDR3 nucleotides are TGTGCCAGTGCCGGTTCGCGCAATCAGCCCCAGCATTTT. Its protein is CASAGSRNQPQHF.

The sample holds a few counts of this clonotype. The CDR3 region is CSAREGGLFEAFF. In DNA, the CDR3 is TGCAGTGCTAGAGAAGGGGGGCTATTTGAAGCTTTCTTT. The chain couples TRBV20-1 to TRBJ1-1; TRBD1 is a possible D gene (6 bases). Trimming took 0 bases from V and 7 from J, leaving 12 bases between them. The CDR3 length is 13 residues. CDR1 is DFQATT, CDR2 SNEGSKA, per germline (reference sequence).

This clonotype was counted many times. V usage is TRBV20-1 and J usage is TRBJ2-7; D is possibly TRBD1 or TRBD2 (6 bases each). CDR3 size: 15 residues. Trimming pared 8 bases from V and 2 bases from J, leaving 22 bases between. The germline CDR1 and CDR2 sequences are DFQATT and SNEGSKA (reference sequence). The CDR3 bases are TGCAGTTGCGGGAAAACCGGGACAACAACCTACGAGCAGTACTTC. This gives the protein CSCGKTGTTTYEQYF.

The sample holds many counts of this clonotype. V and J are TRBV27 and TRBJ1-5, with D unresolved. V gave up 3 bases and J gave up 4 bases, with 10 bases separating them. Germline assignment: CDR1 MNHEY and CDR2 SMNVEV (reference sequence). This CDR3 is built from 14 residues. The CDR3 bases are TGTGCCAGCAGTTTGGGGAGCACTAATCAGCCCCAGCATTTT. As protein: CASSLGSTNQPQHF.